These T cell receptor beta chains were read from a single sample in a study of cytomegalovirus exposure and HLA in healthy donors. TCRdb keeps only in-frame clones here, not all; method: immunoSEQ multiplex PCR. The sample has 95,000 to 100,000 clones, about 80% seen once. The sequencing input was PBMCs. Receptors originate from a middle-aged man in good health and CMV-seronegative. Each CDR3 is given with its conserved first and last residue. Fields, in order: clone size, V gene, CDR3 length, D gene, J gene, CDR3 protein, CDR3 DNA. The D gene is left open where the match is weak. Size values are once, few and many counts, or a class for expanded clones, and some rows have none.

>.|TRBV30|13|.|TRBJ1-5
CAWSVLGGEAQHF
TGTGCCTGGAGTGTGCTGGGGGGGGAGGCCCAGCATTTT
>.|TRBV30|14|.|TRBJ2-7
CAWSVGGGGYEQYF
TGTGCCTGGAGTGTCGGAGGGGGCGGGTACGAGCAGTACTTC
>.|TRBV6-5|15|.|TRBJ1-1
CASSTRLLGDTEAFF
TGTGCCAGCAGTACCCGGTTATTAGGGGATACTGAAGCTTTCTTT
>.|TRBV5-6|15|TRBD2|TRBJ2-5
CASSLLGGSLETQYF
TGTGCCAGCAGCTTACTGGGGGGGTCTTTGGAGACCCAGTACTTC
>.|TRBV21-1|20|.|TRBJ2-2
CASSPRTSGGSPSNTGELFF
TGTGCCAGCAGCCCCCGGACTAGCGGGGGGAGCCCATCGAACACCGGGGAGCTGTTTTTT
>.|TRBV21-1|14|.|TRBJ1-6
CASVSDSRNSPLHF
TGTGCCAGCGTCAGCGACAGTAGGAATTCACCCCTCCACTTT
>few|TRBV10-3|14|TRBD1|TRBJ1-2
CAISEGDRGEGYTF
TGTGCCATCAGTGAAGGGGACAGGGGAGAGGGCTACACCTTC
>.|TRBV30|14|.|TRBJ1-6
CAWSRQGTNKPLHF
TGTGCCTGGAGCAGGCAGGGGACTAATAAACCCCTCCACTTT
>.|TRBV6-1|14|.|TRBJ1-5
CASSESGGNQPQHF
TGTGCCAGCAGTGAAAGCGGAGGCAATCAGCCCCAGCATTTT
>.|TRBV7-9|12|TRBD1|TRBJ1-2
CSSSLTGLEDTF
TGTTCCAGCAGCTTGACAGGGCTAGAGGACACCTTC
>once|TRBV5-1|15|.|TRBJ2-5
CASSLVEDLQETQYF
TGCGCCAGCAGCTTGGTTGAGGACTTACAAGAGACCCAGTACTTC
>.|TRBV19|18|TRBD2|TRBJ2-2
CATEPGLAGVWNTGELFF
TGTGCCACCGAACCGGGACTAGCGGGGGTCTGGAACACCGGGGAGCTGTTTTTT
>once|TRBV7-6|13|TRBD1|TRBJ1-2
CASSLGQGHGYTF
TGTGCCAGCAGCCTGGGACAGGGCCATGGCTACACCTTC
>.|TRBV10-3|14|TRBD1|TRBJ1-2
CAIARTGGLYGYTF
TGTGCCATCGCCAGGACAGGGGGTCTCTATGGCTACACCTTC
>once|TRBV5-5|16|.|TRBJ1-4
CASSLRWLRQGEKLFF
TGTGCCAGCAGCTTGAGATGGTTACGGCAGGGTGAAAAACTGTTTTTT
>once|TRBV4-2|16|.|TRBJ1-2
CASSQGRRLAVEGYTF
TGTGCCAGCAGCCAAGGTCGCCGGCTAGCAGTAGAAGGCTACACCTTC
>.|TRBV9|17|TRBD1|TRBJ1-5
CASSVAVGQVGNQPQHF
TGTGCCAGCAGCGTAGCCGTGGGACAGGTAGGCAATCAGCCCCAGCATTTT
>.|TRBV6-5|15|TRBD1|TRBJ2-1
CASRFDRGSYNEQFF
TGTGCCAGCAGATTCGACAGGGGCTCCTACAATGAGCAGTTCTTC
>.|TRBV19|16|.|TRBJ1-5
CASSSNTGFSNQPQHF
TGTGCCAGTAGTTCCAACACCGGGTTCAGTAATCAGCCCCAGCATTTT
>.|TRBV5-1|16|TRBD2|TRBJ2-1
CASSLRTSGGGNEQFF
TGCGCCAGCAGCCTTCGGACTAGCGGGGGAGGGAATGAGCAGTTCTTC
>.|TRBV5-5|14|TRBD1|TRBJ2-7
CASSLDRGTYEQYF
TGTGCCAGCAGCTTGGACAGGGGTACCTACGAGCAGTACTTC
>once|TRBV7-9|14|.|TRBJ1-1
CASSPGQAITEAFF
TGTGCCAGCAGCCCGGGACAAGCGATCACTGAAGCTTTCTTT
>.|TRBV5-1|16|TRBD1|TRBJ2-2
CASSLYGQGAPGELFF
TGCGCCAGCAGCTTGTATGGACAGGGGGCTCCTGGGGAGCTGTTTTTT
>once|TRBV18|13|.|TRBJ1-4
CASGVATNEKLFF
TGTGCCTCCGGTGTGGCAACTAATGAAAAACTGTTTTTT
>.|TRBV7-8|12|.|TRBJ1-1
CASSFRVTEAFF
TGTGCCAGCAGCTTCAGGGTCACTGAAGCTTTCTTT